This T cell receptor beta chain was documented in a study of T and B cells in COVID-19 patients. Whole-study context: Blood was sampled from COVID-19 patients who were either actively infected or recovered. The recovered patients had mostly mild to moderate COVID-19 with outpatient management. Of approximately 22 active-infection patients, about 18 carried comorbidities linked to unfavorable COVID-19 outcome.

This clonotype was seen more than once but under ten times. Blood genomic DNA input for TRB amplification was about 250-550 ng. BIOMED2 TRB-A/B primer pools were used in multiplex TRB PCR. Using its own MiXCR run on the multiplex PCR reads, TCRdb lists one record per CDR3 protein. The profile covers tens of thousands of distinct CDR3 sequences, with over 25% appearing a single time and approximately 2% taken by the ten largest. The CDR3 runs 12 residues. CDR1 and CDR2 from the germline V gene are MNHEY and SVGAGI. V lost 10 bases and J lost 9, with 19 bases in between. The sample consisted of blood. The TCR was taken from a human donor who had recovered from COVID-19. The chain combines TRBV6-5 with TRBJ2-7; weak D call: TRBD2 (6 bases). CDR3 bases: TGTGCCACGGGTAGCGGACCCCCTGTGCAGTACTTC. This gives the protein CATGSGPPVQYF.